These 11 T cell receptor beta chains originate from one sample sequenced in a study of human T cells and chemical hapten exposure (dated by TCRdb to the early 2020s). Read against the paper, the sample's time point label means: patch test 1, 2 weeks after DPC sensitization. This specimen's treatment or condition label, per the study, means: therapeutic diphenylcyclopropenone sensitization with weekly scalp DPC. Receptors were amplified or captured by RACE. The data were produced on a NextSeq 500. The raw public data were reprocessed by TCRdb itself: fastp quality trimming at Q25, MiXCR clonotype calling, in-frame beta chains only. Each CDR3 protein gets just one entry, which takes the most common genes and DNA from the rows behind it. Across this sample there are 350,000 or so distinct CDR3 sequences, with approximately 6.3% seen only once. 7.5% to 8.5% of the sample is taken by the ten largest. The starting material was whole blood, obtained in connection with sensitization to the hapten diphenylcyclopropenone (DPC). These receptors originate from a woman aged 18-35 years with alopecia areata. Some clones in this sample may be carry-over from other donors' samples.

The gene calls are TRBV28 and TRBJ1-2; 9 bases match TRBD1. With V trimmed by 6 bases and J by 2 bases, 1 base remained unmatched. CDR3 length equals 13 residues. Germline V CDR1 and CDR2: MDHEN, SYDVKM. The CDR3 DNA reads as TGTGCCAGCAGGGGGACAGGGAACTATGGCTACACCTTC. This encodes CASRGTGNYGYTF.

The table lists this clonotype with many counts. The V call is TRBV6-5, the J call TRBJ2-7; 11 nucleotides match TRBD1. The CDR3 is 18 amino acids. V shed 0 bases, J shed 0 bases, and the junction held 7 bases outside the gene matches. CDR1 is MNHEY, CDR2 SVGAGI, per germline. CDR3 in DNA: TGTGCCAGCAGTTACTCGAATTTCGGGACAGGGGGCTCCTACGAGCAGTACTTC. It is translated as CASSYSNFGTGGSYEQYF.

At least ten counts were recorded for this clonotype. The chain is built from TRBV11-2 and TRBJ2-2; 9 positions agree with TRBD1. Germline values: CDR1 SGHAT, CDR2 FQNNGV. V lost 4 bases and J lost 3; bases outside the gene matches: 18. The CDR3 has 20 residues. The CDR3 spells CASSSRIPIGTGRHTGELFF. CDR3 in DNA: TGTGCCAGCAGCTCCCGAATCCCGATTGGGACAGGGCGTCACACCGGGGAGCTGTTTTTT.

The V call is TRBV29-1, the J call TRBJ1-2; 10 bases match TRBD1. Trimming cost V 1 base and J 8 bases; bases outside gene matches: 7. Germline V lookup: CDR1 SQVTM, CDR2 ANQGSEA. The CDR3 covers 14 residues. Here the CDR3 reads CSVEGDRGDRGYTF. In DNA, the CDR3 is TGCAGCGTTGAAGGGGACAGGGGAGATCGCGGCTACACCTTC. The full variable domain, in which reference TRBV29-1 and TRBJ1-2 provide the parts outside the CDR3, is SAVISQKPSRDICQRGTSLTIQCQVDSQVTMMFWYRQQPGQSLTLIATANQGSEATYESGFVIDKFPISRPNLTFSTLTVSNMSPEDSSIYLCSVEGDRGDRGYTFGSGTRLTVV.

The V gene is TRBV5-6, the J gene TRBJ1-1; unclear D gene. The CDR3 length is 15 residues. Per germline, CDR1 SGHDT and CDR2 YYEEEE. V lost 5 bases and J lost 2, with 16 bases in between. The CDR3 DNA sequence: TGTGCCAGCAGTACGTGGGATCAGGACAACACTGAAGCTTTCTTT. The encoded protein is CASSTWDQDNTEAFF.

The chain is built from TRBV12-3 or TRBV12-4 and TRBJ1-4, with 7 positions matching TRBD1. V dropped 2 bases and J dropped 0; count of bases not matched to a gene: 3. The CDR3 has 16 residues. The CDR3 loop is CASSLRQGSTNEKLFF. The DNA for the CDR3 is TGTGCCAGCAGTTTAAGACAGGGATCAACTAATGAAAAACTGTTTTTT.

The chain is built from TRBV4-1 and TRBJ1-2, with a tentative D call TRBD1 (6 bases). Germline V gives CDR1 MGHRA, CDR2 YSYEKL. The CDR3 is 16 residues long. V was shortened by 0 bases and J by 2 bases, with 13 bases between the two germline ends. CDR3 amino acids: CASSQDEGGWNYGYTF. As DNA, the CDR3 is TGCGCCAGCAGCCAAGATGAGGGGGGTTGGAACTATGGCTACACCTTC.

In this sample, this clonotype turned up many times. The rearrangement uses TRBV12-3 or TRBV12-4 and TRBJ2-5; 7 nucleotides line up with TRBD1. The CDR3 is 14 residues long. V shed 2 bases and J 2 bases; nucleotides not matched to a gene: 2. The CDR3 nucleotides are TGTGCCAGCAGTTTACGGGACAGACAAGAGACCCAGTACTTC. Its translation: CASSLRDRQETQYF.

This clonotype was found a few times. The V call is TRBV2, the J call TRBJ1-6; 10 positions agree with TRBD1. Germline V lookup: CDR1 SNHLY, CDR2 FYNNEI. V shed 2 bases, J shed 8 bases, and the junction held 9 bases outside the gene matches. The CDR3 spans 17 residues. DNA for the CDR3: TGTGCCAGCAGTGAACAAGATCCGGGACAGGGGTATTCACCCCTCCACTTT. Protein: CASSEQDPGQGYSPLHF. Looking up the rest from reference TRBV2 and TRBJ1-6 gives the full variable domain: EPEVTQTPSHQVTQMGQEVILRCVPISNHLYFYWYRQILGQKVEFLVSFYNNEISEKSEIFDDQFSVERPDGSNFTLKIRSTKLEDSAMYFCASSEQDPGQGYSPLHFGNGTRLTVT.

This clonotype was picked up a small number of times. The chain is built from TRBV6-5 and TRBJ1-5; a weak D match, TRBD1 (6 bases). Trimming cost V 6 bases and J 3 bases, with 15 bases left between them. Germline-derived CDR1 and CDR2 are MNHEY and SVGAGI. The CDR3 sequence is 15 residues long. CDR3 loop: CASRGTGNYNQPQHF. CDR3 nucleotides: TGTGCCAGCAGGGGTACAGGGAACTACAATCAGCCCCAGCATTTT.

This clonotype has ten or more counts. The chain has TRBV4-3 and TRBJ1-2, with 8 bases identical to TRBD1. Per the germline V gene, CDR1 is LGHNA and CDR2 is YSLEER. This CDR3 has 17 residues. J was trimmed by 4 bases and V by 1 base; bases with no gene match: 11. CDR3 DNA sequence: TGCGCCAGCAGCCAAGTCAGGGGGCCCGGTTCGTCCTATGGCTACACCTTC. Residues: CASSQVRGPGSSYGYTF.